These T cell receptor beta chains were read from a single sample in a study of CD8 T cells in ankylosing spondylitis. TCRdb called the 5' RACE reads again in MiXCR, with one record for every CDR3 protein. The repertoire holds some 700,000 distinct CDR3 sequences, with around 17% as singletons. The sample taken for sequencing was blood, either unsorted or a sorted T cell fraction (not recorded which). Receptors originate from a male donor with ankylosing spondylitis. CDR3s include the opening cysteine and the closing phenylalanine or tryptophan. D genes are given only for firm matches. Size tells how often a clone was seen (once, few, many) or the class of an expanded clone, and some rows leave it out.

>TRBV27|TRBD2|TRBJ2-3|few
CASSLGLRAGGTTDTQYF
>TRBV6-1|TRBD2|TRBJ2-7|.
CASRPGLAGVEQYF
>TRBV18|TRBD2|TRBJ2-4|.
CASSPVLAVFSKNIQYF
>TRBV28|.|TRBJ1-5|few
CASRAGARDYQPQHF
>TRBV29-1|.|TRBJ2-7|few
CSVGGDSVGEQYF
>TRBV6-5|TRBD2|TRBJ2-7|.
CASSYDRGAYEQYF
>TRBV6-5|.|TRBJ2-7|few
CASSYSIQAEQYF
>TRBV29-1|.|TRBJ2-5|.
CSVEVGRGETQYF
>TRBV15|TRBD1|TRBJ1-3|.
CATSTWDRDRNTIYF
>TRBV9|.|TRBJ2-1|.
CASSPGLDRHEQFF
>TRBV5-6|TRBD1|TRBJ2-2|few
CASSSDRGWELFF
>TRBV13|.|TRBJ2-7|.
CASSSIQGPAVEQYF
>TRBV11-2|.|TRBJ1-3|.
CASSSTVNSGNTIYF
>TRBV3-1|.|TRBJ2-2|few
CASSQRSPGRTGELFF
>TRBV27|.|TRBJ1-1|few
CASSLSGHPPAFF
>TRBV5-1|.|TRBJ2-2|.
CASPPANTGELFF
>TRBV20-1|TRBD2|TRBJ2-7|few
CSAQRLAELYEQYF
>TRBV12-3/TRBV12-4|TRBD1|TRBJ1-3|.
CASSLVGTGVGNTIYF
>TRBV27|.|TRBJ1-2|few
CASSMDTIGGYGYTF
>TRBV20-1|.|TRBJ2-1|few
CSAKGGPEQFF
>TRBV18|.|TRBJ2-7|few
CASSPDSNSYEQYF
>TRBV29-1|.|TRBJ1-1|.
CSVSGGNTEAFF
>TRBV4-2|.|TRBJ1-3|.
CASSQEGGIPGNTIYF
>TRBV5-1|TRBD2|TRBJ2-1|.
CASRVPGLAEQFF
>TRBV12-3/TRBV12-4|.|TRBJ2-1|few
CASSLAVARLHNEQFF
>TRBV20-1|TRBD2|TRBJ2-7|few
CSALNGGRATYEQYF
>TRBV12-3/TRBV12-4|.|TRBJ2-7|.
CASSLNEGSYEQYF